The 7 T cell receptor beta chains listed next were all sequenced from one sample in a study of blood T cell repertoires in COVID-19. TCRdb keeps only in-frame clones here, not all; method: immunoSEQ multiplex PCR. The sample records approximately 170,000 clones, approximately 86% being singletons. The sequenced material came from peripheral blood. The receptors were gathered from a man between 45 and 60 years old with active or convalescent COVID-19.

This clone was detected only once. The V call is TRBV23-1, the J call TRBJ2-7; TRBD1 might be the D (6 bases). TRBV23-1 is flagged as an ORF with uncertain function. With 2 bases removed from V and 4 bases from J, the gap between germline ends came to 18 bases. This CDR3 is 16 amino acids long. DNA of the CDR3: TGCGCCAGCAGTCAACAGTACACAGGGATCCAGTACGAGCAGTACTTC. Its translation: CASSQQYTGIQYEQYF.

Only a few counts were recorded for this clone. The CDR3 loop is CASTPGVDRVPYEQYF. The CDR3 DNA is TGCGCCAGCACACCGGGGGTCGACAGGGTCCCTTACGAGCAGTACTTC. This chain connects TRBV10-2 to TRBJ2-7; a weak D match, TRBD1 (7 bases). The CDR3 is 16 amino acids. Per germline, CDR1 WSHSY and CDR2 SAAADI. V lost 7 bases and J 4 bases, leaving 23 bases between the germline ends.

This chain connects TRBV19 to TRBJ1-5, with D maybe TRBD1 (5 bases). The germline V and J ends were trimmed by 6 bases and 0 bases, with 15 bases remaining between them. Looked up from germline, CDR1 is LNHDA and CDR2 is SQIVND (reference sequence). There are 16 residues in the CDR3. CDR3: CASRFWGGDSNQPQHF. Here the CDR3 DNA reads TGTGCCAGTAGATTTTGGGGGGGAGATAGCAATCAGCCCCAGCATTTT.

This clone showed up just once. V and J are TRBV28 and TRBJ2-3; possibly TRBD2 for D (5 bases). CDR3 length: 13 residues. Trimming pared 7 bases from V and 2 bases from J, leaving 10 bases between. Germline loops: CDR1 MDHEN, CDR2 SYDVKM. The CDR3 protein is CASIEGTTDTQYF. Here the CDR3 DNA reads TGTGCCAGCATCGAGGGAACCACAGATACGCAGTATTTT.

J is TRBJ2-1 and V is TRBV11-2, with D tentatively TRBD2 (5 bases). The CDR3 is 14 amino acids. The germline gives CDR1 SGHAT, CDR2 FQNNGV. V lost 2 bases to trimming and J lost 2 bases, with 7 bases between them. The CDR3 DNA reads TGTGCCAGCAGCTTATCGGGGACCTACAATGAGCAGTTCTTC. Residues: CASSLSGTYNEQFF.

V usage is TRBV25-1 and J usage is TRBJ1-1; no clear D. The CDR3 runs 13 residues. Germline CDR1 MGHDK, CDR2 SYGVNS. Trimming left V 8 bases short and J 4 bases short, with 14 bases between. The CDR3 spells CASRLRVGTEAFF. The CDR3 DNA reads as TGTGCCAGCCGCCTGAGGGTAGGCACTGAAGCTTTCTTT.

The chain carries TRBV6-7 and TRBJ2-7, with TRBD2 matching over 11 bases. TRBV6-7 is known as an ORF, though its function is uncertain. The V and J ends lost 6 bases and 3 bases, in that order; junction bases with no gene match: 7. This CDR3 comprises 15 residues. The CDR3 DNA is TGTGCCAGCAGGAGCCCCGGGACTAGCGGCTACGAGCAGTACTTC. Translation gives CASRSPGTSGYEQYF.